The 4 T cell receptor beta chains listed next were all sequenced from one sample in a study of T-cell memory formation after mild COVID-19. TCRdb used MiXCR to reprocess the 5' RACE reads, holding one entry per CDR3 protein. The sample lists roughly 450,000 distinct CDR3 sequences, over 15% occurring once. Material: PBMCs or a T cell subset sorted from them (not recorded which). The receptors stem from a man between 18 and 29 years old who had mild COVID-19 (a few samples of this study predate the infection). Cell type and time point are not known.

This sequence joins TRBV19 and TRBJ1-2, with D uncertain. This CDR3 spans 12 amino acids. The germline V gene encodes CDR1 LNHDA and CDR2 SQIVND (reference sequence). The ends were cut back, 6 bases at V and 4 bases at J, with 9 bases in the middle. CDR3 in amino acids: CASSERSYGYTF. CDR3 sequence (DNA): TGTGCCAGTAGCGAGAGGAGCTATGGCTACACCTTC.

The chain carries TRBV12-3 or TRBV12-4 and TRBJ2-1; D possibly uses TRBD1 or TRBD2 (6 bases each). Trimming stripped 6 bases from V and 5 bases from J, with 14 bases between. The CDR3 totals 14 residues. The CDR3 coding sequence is TGTGCCAGCAGATCTACGGGGGCCAACAATGAGCAGTTCTTC. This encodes CASRSTGANNEQFF.

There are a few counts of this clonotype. The CDR3 protein is CASSSRPPDTQYF. CDR3 in DNA: TGTGCCAGCAGCTCCAGGCCCCCCGATACGCAGTATTTT. The chain joins TRBV9 to TRBJ2-3, with D unresolved. Germline values: CDR1 SGDLS, CDR2 YYNGEE. The CDR3 is made up of 13 amino acids. V lost 4 bases to trimming and J lost 6 bases, with 12 bases between them. The full variable domain, rest sourced from reference TRBV9 and TRBJ2-3, is DSGVTQTPKHLITATGQRVTLRCSPRSGDLSVYWYQQSLDQGLQFLIQYYNGEERAKGNILERFSAQQFPDLHSELNLSSLELGDSALYFCASSSRPPDTQYFGPGTRLTVL.

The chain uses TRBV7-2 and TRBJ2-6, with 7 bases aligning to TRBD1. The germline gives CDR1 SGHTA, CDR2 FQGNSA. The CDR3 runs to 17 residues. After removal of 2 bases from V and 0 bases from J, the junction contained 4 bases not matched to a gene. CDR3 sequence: CASSLRDSLSGANVLTF. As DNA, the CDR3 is TGTGCCAGCAGCTTACGGGACAGCCTCTCTGGGGCCAACGTCCTGACTTTC.